Shown below are 20 T cell receptor beta chains from a single sample sequenced in a study of Graves' ophthalmopathy and Graves' hyperthyroidism. Amplification of the TCR beta CDR3 regions used RNA transcripts (as template). In the first round, RT-PCR was carried out with HTBI primers, and a multiplex PCR formed the second round. MiXCR, applied by TCRdb to the multiplex PCR reads, yields one record per CDR3 protein. The top ten clones hold roughly 1.5% of a sample with around 400,000 distinct CDR3 sequences, about a sixth of them seen once. Sequenced material: peripheral blood. The receptors here all came from a woman aged 18-29 years with Graves' ophthalmopathy.

This clonotype showed up many times. A much larger clone sits a single nucleotide away, making a read error possible. The J gene is TRBJ1-5, the V gene TRBV6-2 or TRBV6-3; a possible D gene is TRBD1 (6 bases). The V and J ends lost 2 bases and 10 bases respectively, with 9 bases between them. Germline V lookup: CDR1 MNHEY, CDR2 SVGEGT. There are 12 residues in the CDR3. Here the CDR3 reads CASSYVGTPQHF. The CDR3 DNA reads TGTGCCAGCAGTTACGTCGGGACACCCCAGCATTTT.

This clonotype was counted ten times or more. This chain links TRBV6-2 or TRBV6-3 with TRBJ1-6; 8 bases agree with TRBD1. V was pared by 6 bases and J by 0 bases, with 22 bases of the junction left unmatched. CDR3 length: 22 amino acids. Germline values: CDR1 MNHEY, CDR2 SVGEGT. The DNA for the CDR3 is TGTGCCAGCAGCCCCGACAGGGGAGATTTTAGGGGCCTCAGCTCCTATAATTCACCCCTCCACTTT. The encoded protein is CASSPDRGDFRGLSSYNSPLHF.

This clonotype was counted a single time. The rearrangement uses TRBV20-1 and TRBJ1-1, with no clear D. The CDR3 runs to 13 residues. V was cut by 0 bases and J by 2 bases, with 7 bases left in between. Germline V CDR1 and CDR2: DFQATT, SNEGSKA (reference sequence). The CDR3 spells CSAREKSNTEAFF. Here the CDR3 DNA reads TGCAGTGCTAGAGAAAAATCTAACACTGAAGCTTTCTTT.

Ten or more counts support this clonotype. V is TRBV19 and J is TRBJ1-5; D is unresolved. Trimming left V 3 bases short and J 3 bases short, with 12 bases between. The germline gives CDR1 LNHDA, CDR2 SQIVND (reference sequence). The CDR3 sequence is 15 residues long. The CDR3 coding sequence is TGTGCCAGTAGTATGGCCAGTTTGAACAATCAGCCCCAGCATTTT. This codes for CASSMASLNNQPQHF.

Comments on this clonotype: This may be a read error, as it is one base from a much larger clone. In nucleotides, the CDR3 is TGTGCCAGCAGCTTATCAGGGAGCACTGGAGCTTTCTTT. It encodes CASSLSGSTGAFF. The chain uses TRBV7-8 and TRBJ1-1; maybe TRBD1 (5 bases). The V gene's germline CDR1 is SGHVS and CDR2 FQNEAQ. This CDR3 has 13 residues.

In its sample, this clonotype was seen a few times. The J gene is TRBJ1-6, the V gene TRBV7-2; no clear D gene. The germline V and J ends were trimmed by 5 bases and 1 base, with 18 bases remaining between them. Germline V CDR1 and CDR2: SGHTA, FQGNSA. The CDR3 totals 18 residues. CDR3 in amino acids: CASSRNRYERSYNSPLHF. In DNA form, the CDR3 reads TGTGCCAGCAGCCGTAACCGATATGAGAGGTCCTATAATTCACCCCTCCACTTT.

The chain is built from TRBV12-5 and TRBJ1-1, with 11 bases identical to TRBD1. Germline V gives CDR1 LGHNT, CDR2 FRNRAP. This CDR3 spans 16 amino acids. Trimming took 0 bases from V and 5 from J; bases not matched to a gene: 5. The CDR3 reads CASGLVLGTGGTEAFF. CDR3 DNA sequence: TGTGCTAGTGGTTTGGTTCTTGGGACAGGGGGAACTGAAGCTTTCTTT.

This clonotype was observed at least ten times. The gene calls are TRBV9 and TRBJ2-5, with D tentatively TRBD2 (6 bases). CDR3 length equals 11 residues. From germline, CDR1 is SGDLS and CDR2 YYNGEE. The DNA for the CDR3 is TGTGCGTCGGGGGTGAAAGAGACCCAGTACTTC. Translation: CASGVKETQYF. Based on the CDR3 plus reference TRBV9 and TRBJ2-5, the full variable domain is DSGVTQTPKHLITATGQRVTLRCSPRSGDLSVYWYQQSLDQGLQFLIQYYNGEERAKGNILERFSAQQFPDLHSELNLSSLELGDSALYFCASGVKETQYFGPGTRLLVL.

This clonotype was seen at least ten times. The CDR3 reads CASSQKTGPLAGQPQHF. The DNA of the CDR3 is TGTGCCAGCAGCCAGAAGACAGGACCTCTAGCGGGTCAGCCCCAGCATTTT. V gene TRBV12-3 or TRBV12-4 combines with J gene TRBJ1-5; TRBD1 is a possible D gene (6 bases). The V end was cut by 6 bases, the J end by 6 bases, with 24 bases between. The CDR3 consists of 17 residues.

This clonotype was counted ten times or more. The chain combines TRBV3-1 with TRBJ1-1; 7 nucleotides align to TRBD1. The trim removed 2 bases at V and 11 bases at J, leaving 2 bases unmatched. The CDR3 consists of 11 residues. Germline V gene data show CDR1 as LGHDT and CDR2 as YNNKEL (reference sequence). The CDR3 DNA follows: TGTGCCAGCAGCCAAACAGGGGACGCTTTCTTT. Its protein is CASSQTGDAFF.

This clonotype has at least ten counts. The V and J genes are TRBV24-1 and TRBJ1-5; D might be TRBD1 (6 bases). CDR3 length: 14 residues. Germline V gene lookup returns CDR1 KGHDR and CDR2 SFDVKD. The germline V and J ends were trimmed by 4 bases and 5 bases, with 11 bases remaining between them. CDR3 protein: CATSESNRDQPQHF. For the CDR3, the DNA is TGTGCCACCAGTGAGAGCAACAGGGATCAGCCCCAGCATTTT.

In this sample, this clonotype turned up many times. The chain uses TRBV30 and TRBJ1-5; D not certain. The V end was cut by 0 bases, the J end by 1 base, with 10 bases between. Per the germline V gene, CDR1 is GTSNPN and CDR2 is SVGIG (reference sequence). This CDR3 contains 15 residues. CDR3 amino acids: CAWSVPARSNQPQHF. The CDR3 nucleotides read TGTGCCTGGAGTGTACCGGCACGGAGCAATCAGCCCCAGCATTTT.

This clonotype was seen repeatedly, ten times or more. The chain joins TRBV6-2 or TRBV6-3 to TRBJ1-4; TRBD1 matches at 7 bases. J lost 3 bases, V lost 7 bases, and 5 bases had no gene match. CDR1 and CDR2 (germline): MNHEY, SVGEGT. This CDR3 region has 14 residues. The DNA of the CDR3 is TGTGCCAGCAAATCCGGGACAGCTAATGAAAAACTGTTTTTT. Translated, it gives CASKSGTANEKLFF.

This clonotype was recorded at least ten times. The final CDR3 position lacks the conserved phenylalanine or tryptophan, pointing to a likely read error. This rearrangement joins TRBV5-1 to TRBJ2-2, with 9 bases identical to TRBD1. There are 16 residues in the CDR3. The trim removed 3 bases at V and 2 bases at J, leaving 5 bases unmatched. The V gene's germline CDR1 is SGHRS and CDR2 YFSETQ. The CDR3 spells CASSSWDRANTGELFS. DNA for the CDR3: TGCGCCAGCAGCTCATGGGACAGGGCAAACACCGGGGAGCTGTTTTCT.

This clonotype was seen at least ten times. This chain uses TRBV30 with TRBJ1-5; 8 bases map to TRBD1. Germline V gene data show CDR1 as GTSNPN and CDR2 as SVGIG (reference sequence). The CDR3 runs to 14 residues. V dropped 3 bases and J dropped 4; count of bases not matched to a gene: 5. This CDR3 reads CAWSWDRPNQPQHF. Written as DNA, the CDR3 is TGTGCCTGGAGCTGGGACAGGCCTAATCAGCCCCAGCATTTT.

This clonotype showed up many times. Here the CDR3 reads CASSLSPGVDTF. The CDR3 nucleotides read TGTGCCAGCAGTTTGTCCCCCGGGGTGGACACCTTC. The rearrangement uses TRBV28 and TRBJ1-2; no definite D call. The CDR3 length is 12 residues. Germline V gene data show CDR1 as MDHEN and CDR2 as SYDVKM. V lost 3 bases, J lost 12 bases, and 14 bases lay in between.

This clonotype was observed many times. The chain links TRBV28 to TRBJ2-4, with a weak D call TRBD2 (6 bases). The germline CDR1 and CDR2 sequences are MDHEN and SYDVKM. The CDR3 length is 13 residues. Trimming left V 8 bases short and J 10 bases short, with 18 bases between. This chain's CDR3 is CASVRAGSLIQYF. CDR3 DNA sequence: TGTGCCAGCGTTCGGGCGGGGAGCCTTATTCAGTACTTC.

This clonotype has a count of ten or more. The rearrangement uses TRBV28 and TRBJ2-7; D not certain. This CDR3 is 14 amino acids long. Trimming left V 2 bases short and J 2 bases short, with 10 bases between. Looked up from germline, CDR1 is MDHEN and CDR2 is SYDVKM. In nucleotides, the CDR3 is TGTGCCAGCAGTTTAGCCCTTGGGGCCTACGAGCAGTACTTC. This encodes CASSLALGAYEQYF.

This clonotype has a count of ten or more. The rearrangement joins TRBV2 to TRBJ2-5; D is uncertain. The V and J ends lost 8 bases and 5 bases respectively, with 9 bases between them. Germline lookup yields CDR1 SNHLY and CDR2 FYNNEI. The CDR3 extends over 11 amino acids. The CDR3, as DNA: TGTGCCAGCGGGATGGGGGAGACCCAGTACTTC. This codes for CASGMGETQYF.

This clonotype was recorded at least ten times. The V call is TRBV11-3, the J call TRBJ2-5, with 10 nucleotides matching TRBD2. The V and J ends lost 1 base and 1 base, in that order; junction bases with no gene match: 12. CDR3 size: 19 residues. Germline-derived CDR1 and CDR2 are SGHNT and YENEEA. CDR3 bases: TGTGCCAGCAGCTTAGTCGGTGGGGTGGGGACTAGCGCCCAAGAGACCCAGTACTTC. It translates to CASSLVGGVGTSAQETQYF.